This T cell receptor beta chain was sequenced for a study of T cell repertoires in cytomegalovirus infection (dated by TCRdb to the late 2010s). With respect to the entire study: Alongside well-studied HLA-B-restricted epitopes, the peptide stimulations were aimed at recently identified HLA-C-restricted CMV epitopes, whose presentation resists viral immunomodulation. Because public TCR beta signatures pointed to carriage of CMV infection together with the matching HLA type, the HLA type of each donor mattered for the analysis.

Here is what the overall study found, with its caveats: In both this cohort and an independent cohort of 350 or so donors, the cumulative frequency of public TCR beta family members distinguished carriers of CMV infection plus the relevant HLA type. In the ex vivo response, HLA-C-restricted CMV-specific TCR beta clonotypes were dominant, and in two of eight donors the single most frequent clonotype came from this HLA-C-restricted group.

The sample's treatment or condition label, decoded: in vitro stimulation with specific CMV peptide epitopes to enrich CMV-specific T cells. With respect to this clonotype: Its antigen is currently not known. No quality values exist for individual bases; no much larger clone is one base distant.

Instrument used: Illumina HiSeq 1500. TCRdb cleaned the public reads at Q25 with fastp, built clones with MiXCR and kept in-frame beta chains. Each entry merges the rows of one CDR3 protein and shows their most common DNA and genes. A total of under 850,000 distinct CDR3 sequences appear in this sample, roughly 36% of them only once. Together, the top ten hold around a sixth of the sample. CDR1 and CDR2, per the germline V gene (reference sequence), are MNHEY and SMNVEV. V drops 5 bases and J drops 0 bases, leaving 8 bases in between. Counted from cysteine to phenylalanine, this CDR3 has 15 amino acids. CDR3 DNA only is kept here, 45 bases in frame from base 1.

The TCR originated in a human donor in good health (CMV status not recorded). Some clones in this sample may be carry-over from other donors' samples. The specimen was cultured PBMCs, collected from culture after CMV antigen stimulation. The chain is assembled from TRBV27 and TRBJ2-6, with the D gene not clear enough to name. The CDR3: CASSPKFSGANVLTF. The sequence in DNA is TGTGCCAGCAGTCCCAAGTTCTCTGGGGCCAACGTCCTGACTTTC.